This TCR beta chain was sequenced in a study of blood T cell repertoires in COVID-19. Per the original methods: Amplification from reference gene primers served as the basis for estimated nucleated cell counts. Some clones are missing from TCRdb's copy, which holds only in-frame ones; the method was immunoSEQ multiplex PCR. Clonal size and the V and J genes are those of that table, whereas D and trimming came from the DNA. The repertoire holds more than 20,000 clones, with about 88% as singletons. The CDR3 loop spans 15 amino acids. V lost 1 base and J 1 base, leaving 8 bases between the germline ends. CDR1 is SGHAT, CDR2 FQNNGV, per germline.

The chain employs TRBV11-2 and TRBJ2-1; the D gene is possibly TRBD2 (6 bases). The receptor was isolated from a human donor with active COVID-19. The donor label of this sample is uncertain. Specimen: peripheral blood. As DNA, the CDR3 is TGTGCCAGCAGCTTAGCGGGGGATTCCTACAATGAGCAGTTCTTC. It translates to CASSLAGDSYNEQFF. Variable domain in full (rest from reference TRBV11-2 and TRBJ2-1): EAGVAQSPRYKIIEKRQSVAFWCNPISGHATLYWYQQILGQGPKLLIQFQNNGVVDDSQLPKDRFSAERLKGVDSTLKIQPAKLEDSAVYLCASSLAGDSYNEQFFGPGTRLTVL.